Sequencing of this T cell receptor beta chain was carried out in a study of CD8+ T cells in alopecia areata. cDNA serving as the sequencing template came from extracted, reverse transcribed RNA. The assay was immunoSEQ multiplex PCR, and TCRdb's table has in-frame clones only and misses some. The data contain 150,000 or so clones, about 90% of them seen just once; the ten biggest clones take up roughly 16%. The germline V gene encodes CDR1 SQVTM and CDR2 ANQGSEA. V lost 5 bases and J lost 5; bases outside the gene matches: 2. The CDR3 runs to 13 residues. This clonotype was sampled from a human donor with alopecia areata. Here the sequenced sample was CD8+ T cells sorted from blood, taken at week 0. The gene calls are TRBV29-1 and TRBJ2-1; 11 bases fit TRBD2. The DNA of the CDR3 is TGCAGCGTTCGACTAGCGGGAAACAATGAGCAGTTCTTC. This translates into CSVRLAGNNEQFF.